The clone carrying this T cell receptor (beta chain) was picked up many times. What it binds is not known. Duration under 3 months, a NOSPECS grade of at least 4, and a Clinical Activity Score of at least 3 characterized the ophthalmopathy patients. Investigators excluded patients with uncontrolled infection, other autoimmune disease, pregnancy or lactation. Diagnosis rested on symptoms, serum thyroxine and TRAb, thyroid ultrasound, and orbital computed tomography. These data come from a study of T cells in Graves' hyperthyroidism and ophthalmopathy. Whole-study results and caveats: Most thyroid clonotypes expanded above 0.001 were also detected in blood.

Amplified TCR beta CDR3 regions derived from RNA transcripts. Carried out on the TCR CDR3, a first-round RT-PCR used the HTBI primer set. One entry per CDR3 protein results from TCRdb running MiXCR on the multiplex PCR reads. The top ten hold around a third of the sample, which has about 640,000 distinct CDR3 sequences, around 20% seen once. CDR1 and CDR2 from the germline V gene are SGHAT and FQNNGV. The CDR3 runs to 13 residues. The V gene lost 3 bases and the J gene lost 0 bases, with 4 bases spanning the gap. This TCR was sampled from a man aged 30-40 years with Graves' ophthalmopathy. The genes are TRBV11-2 and TRBJ2-3; D is undetermined. The sample taken for sequencing was blood. The CDR3 here is CASSFRSTDTQYF. As DNA, the CDR3 is TGTGCCAGCAGCTTTAGGAGCACAGATACGCAGTATTTT.